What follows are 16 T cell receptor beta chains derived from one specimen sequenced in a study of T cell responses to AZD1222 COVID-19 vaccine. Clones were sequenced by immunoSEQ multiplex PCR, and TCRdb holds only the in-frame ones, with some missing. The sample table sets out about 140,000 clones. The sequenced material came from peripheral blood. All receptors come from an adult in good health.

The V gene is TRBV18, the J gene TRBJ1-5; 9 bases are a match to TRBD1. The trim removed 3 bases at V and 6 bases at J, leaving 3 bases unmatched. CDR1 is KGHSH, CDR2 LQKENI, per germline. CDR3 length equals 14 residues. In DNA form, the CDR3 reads TGTGCCAGCTCACCGGGACAGGGAGGTCAGCCCCAGCATTTT. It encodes CASSPGQGGQPQHF.

The CDR3 bases are TGCGCCAGCAGCTTGCGGGAGAGCACTGAAGCTTTCTTT. Amino acids: CASSLRESTEAFF. The chain couples TRBV5-1 to TRBJ1-1, with D unclear. CDR3 size: 13 residues. The V gene's germline CDR1 is SGHRS and CDR2 YFSETQ. Trimming pared 1 base from V and 4 bases from J, leaving 8 bases between. Filled out from reference TRBV5-1 and TRBJ1-1, the complete variable domain reads KAGVTQTPRYLIKTRGQQVTLSCSPISGHRSVSWYQQTPGQGLQFLFEYFSETQRNKGNFPGRFSGRQFSNSRSEMNVSTLELGDSALYLCASSLRESTEAFFGQGTRLTVV.

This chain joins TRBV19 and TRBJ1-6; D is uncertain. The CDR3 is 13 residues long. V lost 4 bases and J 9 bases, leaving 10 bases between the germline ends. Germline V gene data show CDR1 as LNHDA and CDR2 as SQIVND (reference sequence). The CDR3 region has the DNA TGTGCCAGTAGTACCACTTCGGTTTCACCCCTCCACTTT. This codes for CASSTTSVSPLHF.

The CDR3 sequence is CASRLGDEQFF. The CDR3 nucleotides are TGTGCCAGCCGACTCGGGGATGAGCAGTTCTTC. V usage is TRBV2 and J usage is TRBJ2-1, with D perhaps matching TRBD2 (5 bases). The CDR3 totals 11 residues. Per germline, CDR1 SNHLY and CDR2 FYNNEI. Between the trimmed V and J ends, which lost 8 bases and 8 bases, there was a span of 10 bases.

DNA for the CDR3: TGTGCCAGCTCACCGGGGACTAGCGAATCCTACGAGCAGTACTTC. Translated, it gives CASSPGTSESYEQYF. The chain links TRBV18 to TRBJ2-7, with 10 nucleotides matching TRBD2. This CDR3 region has 15 residues. The V gene's germline CDR1 is KGHSH and CDR2 LQKENI. The V segment lost 3 bases and the J segment 1 base; nucleotides outside the gene matches: 3. Variable domain in full (rest from reference TRBV18 and TRBJ2-7): NAGVMQNPRHLVRRRGQEARLRCSPMKGHSHVYWYRQLPEEGLKFMVYLQKENIIDESGMPKERFSAEFPKEGPSILRIQQVVRGDSAAYFCASSPGTSESYEQYFGPGTRLTVT.

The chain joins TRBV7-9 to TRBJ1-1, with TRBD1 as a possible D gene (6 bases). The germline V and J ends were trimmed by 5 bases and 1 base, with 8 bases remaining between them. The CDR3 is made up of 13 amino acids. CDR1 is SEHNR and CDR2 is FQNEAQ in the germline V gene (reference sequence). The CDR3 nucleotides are TGTGCCAGCAGCAAACAGGGGAACACTGAAGCTTTCTTT. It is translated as CASSKQGNTEAFF.

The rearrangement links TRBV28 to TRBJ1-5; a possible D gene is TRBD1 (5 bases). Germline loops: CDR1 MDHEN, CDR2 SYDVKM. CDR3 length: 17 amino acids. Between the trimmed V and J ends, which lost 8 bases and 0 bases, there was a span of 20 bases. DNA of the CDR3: TGTGCCAGCCGTGTCTGGGGGTGGGGTTATAGCAATCAGCCCCAGCATTTT. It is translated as CASRVWGWGYSNQPQHF.

CDR3 in amino acids: CASSRDRAEEKLFF. The CDR3 DNA reads TGTGCCAGCAGCCGGGACAGGGCGGAAGAAAAACTGTTTTTT. The rearrangement uses TRBV7-9 and TRBJ1-4; 9 bases fit TRBD1. V dropped 5 bases and J dropped 8; count of bases not matched to a gene: 6. The CDR3 loop spans 14 amino acids. CDR1 and CDR2 from the germline V gene are SEHNR and FQNEAQ (reference sequence).

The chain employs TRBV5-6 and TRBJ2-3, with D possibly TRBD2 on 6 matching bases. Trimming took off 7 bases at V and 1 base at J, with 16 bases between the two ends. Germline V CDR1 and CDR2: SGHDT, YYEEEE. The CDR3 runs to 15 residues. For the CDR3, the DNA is TGTGCCAGCGAACGGGGGAGTGTGGGCACAGATACGCAGTATTTT. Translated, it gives CASERGSVGTDTQYF.

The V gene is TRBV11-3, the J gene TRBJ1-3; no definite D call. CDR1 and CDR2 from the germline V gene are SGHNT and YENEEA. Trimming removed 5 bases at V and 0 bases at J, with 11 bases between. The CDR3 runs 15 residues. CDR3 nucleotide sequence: TGTGCCAGCAGCCCCGGGCCCTCCTCTGGAAACACCATATATTTT. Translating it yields CASSPGPSSGNTIYF.

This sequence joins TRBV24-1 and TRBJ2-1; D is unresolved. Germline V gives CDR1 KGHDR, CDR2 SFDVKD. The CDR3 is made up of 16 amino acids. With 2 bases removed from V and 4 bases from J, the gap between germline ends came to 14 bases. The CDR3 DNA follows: TGTGCCACCAGTGATTCACCCAGGACCTTTTACAATGAGCAGTTCTTC. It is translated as CATSDSPRTFYNEQFF.

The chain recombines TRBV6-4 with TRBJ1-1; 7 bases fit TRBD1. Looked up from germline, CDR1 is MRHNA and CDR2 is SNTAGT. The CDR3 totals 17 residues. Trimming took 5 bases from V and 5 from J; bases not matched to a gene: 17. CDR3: CASSPGPLDRVGTEAFF. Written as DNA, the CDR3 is TGTGCCAGCAGTCCGGGTCCCTTAGACAGGGTGGGGACTGAAGCTTTCTTT.

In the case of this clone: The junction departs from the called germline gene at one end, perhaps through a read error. The CDR3 sequence: CAGSQRATGRPYEQYF. The CDR3 DNA reads TGCGCCGGCAGCCAGAGAGCCACAGGGAGGCCCTACGAGCAGTACTTC. The genes are TRBV4-3 and TRBJ2-7; D may match TRBD1 or TRBD2 (6 bases each). The CDR3 has 16 residues. CDR1 is LGHNA, CDR2 YSLEER, per germline.

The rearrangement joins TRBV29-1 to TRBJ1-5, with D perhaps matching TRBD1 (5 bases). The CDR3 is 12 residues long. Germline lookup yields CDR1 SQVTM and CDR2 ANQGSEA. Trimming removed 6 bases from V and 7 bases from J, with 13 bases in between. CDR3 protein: CSVGQGEQPQHF. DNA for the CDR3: TGCAGCGTGGGGCAGGGAGAACAGCCCCAGCATTTT. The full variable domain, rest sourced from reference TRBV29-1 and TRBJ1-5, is SAVISQKPSRDICQRGTSLTIQCQVDSQVTMMFWYRQQPGQSLTLIATANQGSEATYESGFVIDKFPISRPNLTFSTLTVSNMSPEDSSIYLCSVGQGEQPQHFGDGTRLSIL.

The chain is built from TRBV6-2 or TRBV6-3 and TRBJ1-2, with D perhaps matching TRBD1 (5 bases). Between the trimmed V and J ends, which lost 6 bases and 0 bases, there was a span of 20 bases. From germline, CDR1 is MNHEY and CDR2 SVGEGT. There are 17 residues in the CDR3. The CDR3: CASSKGQGTRTNYGYTF. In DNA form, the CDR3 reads TGTGCCAGCAGCAAGGGGCAGGGCACCCGAACTAACTATGGCTACACCTTC.

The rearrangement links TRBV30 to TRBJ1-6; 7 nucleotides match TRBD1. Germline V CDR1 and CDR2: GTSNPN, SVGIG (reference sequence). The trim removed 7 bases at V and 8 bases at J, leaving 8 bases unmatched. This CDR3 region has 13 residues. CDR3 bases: TGTGCCTCTAAGGGACAGATTGATTCACCCCTCCACTTT. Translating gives CASKGQIDSPLHF.